This entry describes one TCR beta chain. Patients in Seattle were enrolled during active infection, then followed longitudinally. This record belongs to a study of blood T cell repertoires in COVID-19. V lost 8 bases to trimming and J lost 1 base, with 17 bases between them. CDR1 and CDR2 from the germline V gene are MNHEY and SVGAGI. The CDR3 extends over 15 amino acids. Clones were read by immunoSEQ multiplex PCR, and TCRdb kept only the in-frame ones, dropping some. The data show hundreds of thousands of clones, about 89% seen once. This sequence originates from a woman aged 60 to 75 with COVID-19, enrolled during active disease. V is TRBV6-5 and J is TRBJ1-2; no firm D call. Sequences were obtained from peripheral blood. This chain's CDR3 is CASRLSTWNNYGYTF. CDR3 in DNA: TGTGCCAGCCGACTCTCGACCTGGAATAACTATGGCTACACCTTC.